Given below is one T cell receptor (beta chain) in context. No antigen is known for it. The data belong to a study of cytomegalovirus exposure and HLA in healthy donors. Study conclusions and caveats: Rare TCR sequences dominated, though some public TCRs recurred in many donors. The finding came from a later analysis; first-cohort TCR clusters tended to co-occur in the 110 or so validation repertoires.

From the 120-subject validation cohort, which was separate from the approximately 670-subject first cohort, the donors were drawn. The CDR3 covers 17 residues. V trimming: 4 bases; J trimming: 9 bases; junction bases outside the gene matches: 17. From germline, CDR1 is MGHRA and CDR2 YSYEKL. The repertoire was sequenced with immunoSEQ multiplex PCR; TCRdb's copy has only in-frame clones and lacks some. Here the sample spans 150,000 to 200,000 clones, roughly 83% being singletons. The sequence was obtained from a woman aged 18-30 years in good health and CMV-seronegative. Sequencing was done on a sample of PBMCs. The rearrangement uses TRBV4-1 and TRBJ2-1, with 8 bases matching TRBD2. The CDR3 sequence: CASSREGVGAGVGEQFF. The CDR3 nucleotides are TGCGCCAGCAGCCGGGAAGGGGTAGGAGCGGGAGTAGGTGAGCAGTTCTTC.